The 29 T cell receptor beta chains listed next were all sequenced from one sample in a study of blood T cells in healthy people across ages. For the second PCR, which ran for 7 to 11 cycles, a sample-barcoded 5' primer and a J-beta primer mix were used. MiXCR was run by TCRdb on the 5' RACE reads, yielding one entry per CDR3 protein. The sample includes under 800,000 distinct CDR3 sequences, around 20% seen only once; the top ten take roughly 3.6%. The source material was blood. These TCRs come from a man between 65 and 79 years old in good health.

The genes are TRBV20-1 and TRBJ2-1, with a tentative D call TRBD2 (6 bases). Deletions cut 7 bases from V and 4 bases from J, with 17 bases between. Germline lookup yields CDR1 DFQATT and CDR2 SNEGSKA (reference sequence). The CDR3 sequence is 14 residues long. This CDR3 reads CSVMTRSRYNEQFF. The CDR3 DNA sequence: TGCAGTGTCATGACTAGATCGAGGTACAATGAGCAGTTCTTC.

The chain combines TRBV7-9 with TRBJ2-7; perhaps TRBD1 as D (5 bases). Germline CDR1 is SEHNR and CDR2 is FQNEAQ (reference sequence). The CDR3 is 13 amino acids. The V and J ends lost 1 base and 5 bases respectively, with 9 bases between them. CDR3 amino acids: CASSLVLGDEQYF. DNA for the CDR3: TGTGCCAGCAGCTTAGTCTTAGGGGACGAGCAGTACTTC.

The V and J genes are TRBV10-2 and TRBJ1-5; no clear D gene. The CDR3 spans 13 residues. The germline gives CDR1 WSHSY, CDR2 SAAADI. The V gene lost 5 bases and the J gene lost 9 bases, with 14 bases spanning the gap. CDR3 protein: CASSNVQDGPQHF. The CDR3 DNA reads TGCGCCAGCAGTAACGTACAAGACGGGCCCCAGCATTTT.

This clonotype has a count of ten or more. The chain recombines TRBV27 with TRBJ2-5; 9 bases are a match to TRBD2. CDR1 MNHEY and CDR2 SMNVEV come from the germline V gene (reference sequence). J lost 0 bases, V lost 4 bases, and 3 bases had no gene match. The CDR3 is 15 residues long. CDR3 residues: CASSWASGNQETQYF. The CDR3, as DNA: TGTGCCAGCAGTTGGGCTAGCGGGAACCAAGAGACCCAGTACTTC.

The sample holds a few counts of this clonotype. The rearrangement joins TRBV27 to TRBJ1-4; D is undetermined. The germline V gene has CDR1 MNHEY and CDR2 SMNVEV (reference sequence). The CDR3 contains 13 residues. The V end lost 4 bases, the J end lost 11 bases, and 14 bases lay between the germline ends. The CDR3 here is CASSSRGFEKLFF. In nucleotides, the CDR3 is TGTGCCAGCAGTTCACGGGGTTTTGAGAAACTGTTTTTT. Full variable domain (remainder filled in from reference TRBV27 and TRBJ1-4): EAQVTQNPRYLITVTGKKLTVTCSQNMNHEYMSWYRQDPGLGLRQIYYSMNVEVTDKGDVPEGYKVSRKEKRNFPLILESPSPNQTSLYFCASSSRGFEKLFFGSGTQLSVL.

This clonotype was recorded many times. The rearrangement uses TRBV12-3 or TRBV12-4 and TRBJ1-5; D is possibly TRBD1 (5 bases). This CDR3 region has 14 residues. Trimming cost V 4 bases and J 5 bases, with 12 bases left between them. Here the CDR3 reads CASSSSGGYQPQHF. The CDR3 DNA reads TGTGCCAGCAGTTCAAGTGGGGGTTATCAGCCCCAGCATTTT.

This clonotype turned up a few times. V usage is TRBV24-1 and J usage is TRBJ2-3, with D maybe TRBD1 (6 bases). Germline CDR1 and CDR2: KGHDR and SFDVKD. The CDR3 sequence is 13 residues long. V lost 9 bases and J 4 bases, leaving 13 bases between the germline ends. CDR3 nucleotide sequence: TGTGCCACCGAAGGGGGAAGCGCAGATACGCAGTATTTT. This translates into CATEGGSADTQYF.

The rearrangement joins TRBV6-5 to TRBJ2-3; a weak D match, TRBD1 (6 bases). CDR1 and CDR2 from the germline V gene are MNHEY and SVGAGI. The V end lost 7 bases, the J end lost 4 bases, and 18 bases lay between the germline ends. This CDR3 is 15 amino acids long. The CDR3 protein is CASTMGASVADTQYF. In nucleotides, the CDR3 is TGTGCCAGCACCATGGGGGCCTCCGTTGCAGATACGCAGTATTTT.

This clonotype was seen a handful of times. V is TRBV4-1 and J is TRBJ2-1; 9 nucleotides line up with TRBD2. Per germline, CDR1 MGHRA and CDR2 YSYEKL. This CDR3 has 16 amino acids. The J segment lost 9 bases and the V segment lost 1 base, leaving 10 bases of the junction unmatched. The CDR3 is CASSQVGGRAEVEQFF. The CDR3 nucleotides read TGCGCCAGCAGCCAAGTCGGCGGGAGGGCCGAGGTTGAGCAGTTCTTC.

V usage is TRBV5-1 and J usage is TRBJ2-7; 11 bases match TRBD1. This CDR3 has 16 amino acids. Germline V lookup: CDR1 SGHRS, CDR2 YFSETQ. V lost 3 bases to trimming and J lost 4 bases; unmatched junction nucleotides: 9. The CDR3 region is CASSSPPGQGVYEQYF. The DNA of the CDR3 is TGCGCCAGCAGCTCGCCCCCGGGACAGGGGGTATACGAGCAGTACTTC.

The V and J genes are TRBV19 and TRBJ2-2; 12 bases align to TRBD2. The CDR3 consists of 14 residues. Per germline, CDR1 LNHDA and CDR2 SQIVND (reference sequence). Trimming at V came to 9 bases and at J to 6 bases, leaving 5 bases not matched to a gene. Here the CDR3 DNA reads TGTGCCAGCCGACTAGCGGGAGAGCCCGGGGAGCTGTTTTTT. Amino acids: CASRLAGEPGELFF.

This clonotype was counted a few times. This chain joins TRBV4-1 and TRBJ2-5, with D uncertain. With the DNA end fitting TRBJ2-1 better, the J assignment may be wrong. The CDR3 is made up of 14 amino acids. From germline, CDR1 is MGHRA and CDR2 YSYEKL. The CDR3 DNA sequence: TGCGCCAGCAGCCAAGATAGGCTTTACAATGAGCAGTTCTTC. Translated: CASSQDRLYNEQFF.

In regard to this clonotype: The junction shows a germline mismatch at one end, possibly a read error. The J gene is TRBJ2-7, the V gene TRBV29-1; 10 nucleotides match TRBD1. This CDR3 has 13 amino acids. Per germline, CDR1 SQVTM and CDR2 ANQGSEA. CDR3 residues: CSVLTGGDYEPCF. Here the CDR3 DNA reads TGCAGCGTCTTGACAGGGGGCGATTACGAGCCGTGCTTC.

This clonotype came up many times. The chain employs TRBV12-3 or TRBV12-4 and TRBJ1-4, with 8 bases lining up with TRBD1. J was trimmed by 4 bases and V by 5 bases; bases with no gene match: 6. CDR3 length: 15 amino acids. CDR3 sequence: CASSTTGGVNEKLFF. CDR3 coding DNA: TGTGCCAGCAGTACTACAGGGGGTGTTAATGAAAAACTGTTTTTT.

This clonotype was detected only a few times. One end of the junction varies from germline; a read error may be responsible. Here the CDR3 reads CASSSGVLSGANVLTF. CDR3 bases: TGCGCTAGCAGCAGCGGGGTGCTCTCTGGGGCCAACGTCCTGACTTTC. The rearrangement uses TRBV5-1 and TRBJ2-6; 7 positions match TRBD2. Germline V gene sequence: CDR1 SGHRS, CDR2 YFSETQ. This CDR3 has 16 residues.

The table lists this clonotype with a few counts. The rearrangement uses TRBV20-1 and TRBJ2-5; maybe TRBD2 (6 bases). Germline V gene data show CDR1 as DFQATT and CDR2 as SNEGSKA (reference sequence). Trimming removed 6 bases at V and 2 bases at J, with 16 bases between. The CDR3 runs 14 residues. The CDR3 DNA sequence: TGCAGTGCCGGGCGGGACGGGAAACAAGAGACCCAGTACTTC. This sequence encodes CSAGRDGKQETQYF.

This clonotype was counted at least ten times. The rearrangement joins TRBV28 to TRBJ2-5; possibly TRBD1 for D (6 bases). The length of the CDR3 is 15 residues. Deletions cut 4 bases from V and 5 bases from J, with 17 bases between. CDR1 and CDR2 from the germline V gene are MDHEN and SYDVKM. The CDR3 coding sequence is TGTGCCAGCAGTTCCAATCAGGGGAAATGGGAGACCCAGTACTTC. Protein product: CASSSNQGKWETQYF.

This clonotype was found a few times. The chain is built from TRBV7-8 and TRBJ2-1, with D possibly being TRBD1 (5 bases). The V end lost 1 base, the J end lost 0 bases, and 19 bases lay between the germline ends. The CDR3 extends over 19 amino acids. The germline V gene encodes CDR1 SGHVS and CDR2 FQNEAQ. DNA of the CDR3: TGTGCCAGCAGCTTAGAACATCGACAGTTCCTAACCTCCTACAATGAGCAGTTCTTC. This translates into CASSLEHRQFLTSYNEQFF.

This clonotype was found many times. The chain joins TRBV20-1 to TRBJ2-7, with TRBD2 matching over 7 bases. From germline, CDR1 is DFQATT and CDR2 SNEGSKA (reference sequence). V was clipped by 5 bases and J by 5 bases; unmatched bases: 12. The CDR3 contains 14 residues. CDR3 residues: CSAFPSGIGNEQYF. The CDR3 coding sequence is TGCAGTGCTTTCCCCAGCGGGATTGGGAACGAGCAGTACTTC.

There are a few counts of this clonotype. As DNA, the CDR3 is TGTGCCAGCAGTTACTACTCTGGGGCCAACGTCCTGACTTTC. Amino acid sequence: CASSYYSGANVLTF. The chain links TRBV6-2 or TRBV6-3 to TRBJ2-6; no firm D call. V lost 1 base to trimming and J lost 0 bases, with 1 base between them. CDR1 and CDR2 (germline): MNHEY, SVGEGT. The CDR3 is 14 residues long.

This clonotype came up many times. The chain recombines TRBV7-2 with TRBJ2-1, with no clear D. The CDR3 consists of 12 residues. Trimming removed 2 bases at V and 6 bases at J, with 5 bases between. Germline V CDR1 and CDR2: SGHTA, FQGNSA. CDR3 sequence reads: CASSLQGNEQFF. Here the CDR3 DNA reads TGTGCCAGCAGCTTACAAGGCAATGAGCAGTTCTTC. Full variable domain (rest looked up from reference TRBV7-2 and TRBJ2-1): GAGVSQSPSNKVTEKGKDVELRCDPISGHTALYWYRQSLGQGLEFLIYFQGNSAPDKSGLPSDRFSAERTGGSVSTLTIQRTQQEDSAVYLCASSLQGNEQFFGPGTRLTVL.

This clonotype was recorded at least ten times. The rearrangement uses TRBV6-6 and TRBJ2-7; 14 bases line up with TRBD2. Germline-derived CDR1 and CDR2 are MNHNY and SVGAGI (reference sequence). Losses at the gene ends were 6 bases for V and 11 bases for J; bases not matched to a gene: 6. This CDR3 is built from 13 residues. CDR3 nucleotides: TGTGCCAGCAGGTCCGGGACTAGCGGGAGAAAGTACTTC. The encoded protein is CASRSGTSGRKYF.

This clonotype was seen a handful of times. The chain joins TRBV5-1 to TRBJ1-4, with TRBD1 as a possible D gene (6 bases). Germline CDR1 reads SGHRS; CDR2 reads YFSETQ. The CDR3 spans 17 residues. The V end was cut by 2 bases, the J end by 0 bases, with 14 bases between. CDR3 region: CASSLLGHTSTNEKLFF. CDR3 sequence (DNA): TGCGCCAGCAGCTTACTGGGACACACCTCAACTAATGAAAAACTGTTTTTT.

The chain recombines TRBV6-2 or TRBV6-3 with TRBJ2-7; a weak D match, TRBD1 (5 bases). CDR3 length equals 17 residues. Germline-derived CDR1 and CDR2 are MNHEY and SVGEGT. Deletions cut 6 bases from V and 1 base from J, with 22 bases between. CDR3 amino acids: CASSEVTFQGMSYEQYF. CDR3 in DNA: TGTGCCAGCAGCGAAGTTACCTTCCAGGGCATGTCCTACGAGCAGTACTTC.

CDR3 amino acids: CASSPETGPDQPQHF. Here the CDR3 DNA reads TGTGCCAGCTCACCGGAAACAGGGCCGGATCAGCCCCAGCATTTT. This sequence joins TRBV18 and TRBJ1-5; tentative D call: TRBD1 (6 bases). Per germline, CDR1 KGHSH and CDR2 LQKENI. V shed 3 bases and J shed 5 bases, with 14 bases lying between them. This CDR3 region has 15 residues.

The chain has TRBV7-2 and TRBJ2-3; D gene ambiguous. The V end lost 4 bases, the J end lost 5 bases, and 7 bases lay between the germline ends. The length of the CDR3 is 12 residues. Germline V gene lookup returns CDR1 SGHTA and CDR2 FQGNSA. This CDR3 is CASSSVRDTQYF. The CDR3 DNA is TGTGCCAGCAGCTCAGTCAGAGATACGCAGTATTTT.

In its sample, this clonotype was seen a few times. The chain links TRBV6-2 or TRBV6-3 to TRBJ2-5; 13 bases fit TRBD2. The assigned J gene may be wrong: the sequence end matches TRBJ2-7 better. The V gene's germline CDR1 is MNHEY and CDR2 SVGEGT. This CDR3 has 15 amino acids. The CDR3 coding sequence is TGTGCCAGCAGTACAGGACTAGCGGGAGCTTCCGAGCAGTACTTC. Its translation: CASSTGLAGASEQYF.

V and J are TRBV4-2 and TRBJ2-5; 12 nucleotides line up with TRBD2. The DNA matches TRBJ2-7 better at its end, which makes the J call doubtful. The length of the CDR3 is 17 residues. CDR1 and CDR2 from the germline V gene are LGHNA and YNFKEQ. The CDR3 DNA reads TGTGCCAGCAGCCAAGGGGCGACTAGCGGGAGTGCCTACGAGCAGTACTTC. Translated: CASSQGATSGSAYEQYF.

This chain uses TRBV6-5 with TRBJ2-7; 11 nucleotides agree with TRBD2. This CDR3 is 13 amino acids long. Germline CDR1 is MNHEY and CDR2 is SVGAGI. The V gene end was trimmed by 9 bases and the J gene end by 5 bases; junction bases not matched to a gene: 6. CDR3 nucleotides: TGTGCCAGTTGCCCTAGCGGGAGGAACGAGCAGTACTTC. Translating gives CASCPSGRNEQYF.